This T cell receptor beta chain was sequenced in a study of breast tumors, draining lymph nodes, adjacent tissues (dated by TCRdb to the mid-2010s). For context, the study as a whole: Breast cancer patients provided tumor, adjacent nontumor tissue and axillary lymph nodes, and the study compared the TCR beta repertoires across these three sources. In human breast cancer, the study set out to assess how tumor, surrounding tissue and draining lymph node repertoires relate to one another and whether T cells might be exchanged between them. The paper as a whole reports these results and caveats: The data were considered consistent with the idea that most tumor T cells come from the lymph node and then expand in tumor tissue. Tumor T-cell repertoires showed less diversity than lymph node repertoires and more diversity than nontumor tissue repertoires, and tumor T-cell repertoires showed preferential V and J gene usage. In luminal-like breast cancer, tumor and nontumor tissue repertoires resembled each other significantly more than in basal-like breast cancer. The study presented the conclusion that tumor T cells originate in lymph nodes as consistent with a hypothesis, not as something directly demonstrated.

As regards this clonotype: The antigen it recognizes is unknown. The record has no base qualities; no much larger clone is one base away.

The axillary draining lymph nodes of breast cancer patients were the source of the lymph node samples. The germline V gene gives CDR1 as MDHEN and CDR2 as SYDVKM. Deletion took 6 bases off V and 9 bases off J, with a span of 21 bases between the germline ends. The CDR3 runs 16 residues from the cysteine to the phenylalanine. The retained sequence is limited to the CDR3, 48 bases, with the frame set at the first base. Sequencing was carried out with an Illumina HiSeq 2000. TCR beta chain libraries were generated by multiplex PCR amplification. High-throughput sequencing was used to analyze the amplified TCR beta chain products. TCRdb cleaned the public reads at Q25 with fastp, built clones with MiXCR and kept in-frame beta chains. A single entry per CDR3 protein holds the most common genes and DNA from its merged rows. For this sample there are roughly 80,000 distinct CDR3 sequences; approximately 19% appear just once. The top ten hold less than 3% of the sample.

The chain is made from TRBV28 and TRBJ1-6, and TRBD1 may be the D gene, going by 6 matching bases. The sequenced sample consisted of axillary lymph node tissue. The receptor comes from a female donor with breast cancer. Some clones in this sample may be carry-over from other donors' samples. The CDR3 loop reads CASSPGQGVGSSPLHF. The nucleotide sequence reads TGTGCCAGCAGCCCGGGACAAGGGGTGGGGAGTTCACCCCTCCACTTT.